These 16 T cell receptor beta chains share one sample of origin, sequenced in a study of blood T cells in healthy people across ages. Through a sample-barcoded 5' primer and a J-beta primer mix, a second PCR was run for roughly 6 to 11 cycles. TCRdb ran MiXCR on the 5' RACE reads and lists one entry per CDR3 protein. The sample lists about 930,000 distinct CDR3 sequences; under 35% were seen once. A further study also used this sample, focusing on T cells of mothers and their children.

The sequencing input was blood. These receptors all come from a woman aged 40 to 50 in good health.

This chain links TRBV27 with TRBJ2-7; 7 positions agree with TRBD1. J was trimmed by 2 bases and V by 2 bases; bases with no gene match: 15. This CDR3 region has 18 residues. CDR1 is MNHEY, CDR2 SMNVEV, per germline (reference sequence). The CDR3 DNA reads as TGTGCCAGCAGTTTAGTGGGTTCCGGGACAGAGGTTACCTACGAGCAGTACTTC. The encoded protein is CASSLVGSGTEVTYEQYF.

This rearrangement joins TRBV5-1 to TRBJ2-7; D gene uncertain. The DNA end is a closer match to TRBJ2-5, so the J assignment may be wrong. The CDR3 covers 13 residues. Germline V gene data show CDR1 as SGHRS and CDR2 as YFSETQ. The CDR3 reads CASSLDAYETQYF. DNA for the CDR3: TGCGCCAGCAGCTTGGACGCCTATGAGACCCAGTACTTC.

The chain couples TRBV6-1 to TRBJ2-3; TRBD2 matches at 10 bases. This CDR3 region has 16 residues. CDR1 and CDR2 (germline): MNHNS, SASEGT. Trimming at V came to 2 bases and at J to 3 bases, leaving 5 bases not matched to a gene. The CDR3: CASSERAGGTTDTQYF. The CDR3 DNA reads as TGTGCCAGCAGTGAAAGAGCGGGGGGGACAACAGATACGCAGTATTTT.

In this sample, this clonotype turned up many times. This sequence joins TRBV9 and TRBJ2-1, with TRBD2 matching over 9 bases. CDR3 size: 13 residues. Trimming at V came to 3 bases and at J to 9 bases, leaving 4 bases not matched to a gene. Germline lookup yields CDR1 SGDLS and CDR2 YYNGEE. The CDR3 spells CASSGGGASEQFF. The CDR3 bases are TGTGCCAGCAGCGGCGGGGGGGCAAGTGAGCAGTTCTTC.

A word on this clonotype: The junction differs from germline at one of its ends, possibly a read error. The chain has TRBV7-6 and TRBJ2-5; D may be TRBD1 (6 bases). The CDR3 has 13 residues. Germline assignment: CDR1 SGHVS and CDR2 FNYEAQ. The chain's CDR3 is CASSLVGGYGQYF. The CDR3 DNA is TGTGCCAGTAGCTTAGTTGGGGGCTACGGGCAGTACTTC.

The table lists this clonotype with many counts. V and J are TRBV27 and TRBJ2-7; 7 positions agree with TRBD2. CDR3 length: 17 residues. Germline V gene lookup returns CDR1 MNHEY and CDR2 SMNVEV (reference sequence). J lost 0 bases, V lost 6 bases, and 14 bases had no gene match. The CDR3 bases are TGTGCCAGCAGCCTAGCGGTCGGCGCTCCTATCTCCTACGAGCAGTACTTC. Amino acids: CASSLAVGAPISYEQYF.

This clonotype was seen a handful of times. The chain combines TRBV7-2 with TRBJ2-6; D is ambiguous. CDR3 length equals 15 residues. Germline V gene sequence: CDR1 SGHTA, CDR2 FQGNSA. V was cut by 4 bases and J by 1 base, with 8 bases left in between. CDR3 DNA sequence: TGTGCCAGCAGCTCCGAACCGTCTGGGGCCAACGTCCTGACTTTC. It specifies CASSSEPSGANVLTF.

The rearrangement joins TRBV12-3 or TRBV12-4 to TRBJ2-2; D is ambiguous. CDR3 length equals 13 residues. V was trimmed by 3 bases and J by 8 bases, leaving 10 bases between them. CDR3 region: CASSFFPSGELFF. CDR3 nucleotides: TGTGCCAGCAGTTTTTTTCCTTCGGGGGAGCTGTTTTTT.

The rearrangement joins TRBV6-5 to TRBJ1-1; 8 bases fit TRBD1. The CDR3 covers 12 residues. The V segment lost 5 bases and the J segment 11 bases; nucleotides outside the gene matches: 7. Germline-derived CDR1 and CDR2 are MNHEY and SVGAGI. For the CDR3, the DNA is TGTGCCAGCAGTCGACAGGGGAGTGGGGCTTTCTTT. Translated, it gives CASSRQGSGAFF.

A remark on this clonotype: The germline gene is not matched at one end of the junction; a read error may be the cause. J is TRBJ1-2 and V is TRBV20-1; D not resolved. The CDR3 covers 15 residues. Per the germline V gene, CDR1 is DFQATT and CDR2 is SNEGSKA (reference sequence). The CDR3 sequence is CSARDEYADNYDYTF. CDR3 nucleotides: TGCAGTGCTAGAGATGAATACGCGGATAACTATGACTACACCTTC.

The chain recombines TRBV27 with TRBJ2-7, with 10 bases aligning to TRBD2. The trim removed 7 bases at V and 2 bases at J, leaving 8 bases unmatched. This CDR3 has 15 amino acids. Germline V gene lookup returns CDR1 MNHEY and CDR2 SMNVEV (reference sequence). The CDR3 nucleotides read TGTGCCAGCACCAGGACTAGCGGCGCTACCTACGAGCAGTACTTC. Protein sequence: CASTRTSGATYEQYF.

The rearrangement uses TRBV9 and TRBJ2-5; D is uncertain. The CDR3 covers 14 residues. The V gene lost 4 bases and the J gene lost 5 bases, with 15 bases spanning the gap. Looked up from germline, CDR1 is SGDLS and CDR2 is YYNGEE. For the CDR3, the DNA is TGTGCCAGCAGCTTCGGACGTTGGGGTGAGACCCAGTACTTC. This codes for CASSFGRWGETQYF.

About this clonotype itself: Given a much more abundant clone one base away, this may be a read error. The rearrangement joins TRBV20-1 to TRBJ2-3; no clear D. V was trimmed by 3 bases and J by 1 base, leaving 2 bases between them. The length of the CDR3 is 11 residues. Germline CDR1 reads DFQATT; CDR2 reads SNEGSKA (reference sequence). The CDR3: CSASGTDTQYF. In DNA form, the CDR3 reads TGCAGTGCTAGCGGCACAGATACGCAGTATTTT.

There are many counts of this clonotype. V is TRBV9 and J is TRBJ1-1, with D possibly TRBD1 on 6 matching bases. Between the trimmed V and J ends, which lost 6 bases and 1 base, there was a span of 10 bases. Germline CDR1 is SGDLS and CDR2 is YYNGEE. This CDR3 is built from 13 residues. CDR3 amino acids: CASNRDANTEAFF. DNA of the CDR3: TGTGCCAGCAACAGGGACGCGAACACTGAAGCTTTCTTT. The complete variable domain, with remaining parts taken from reference TRBV9 and TRBJ1-1, reads DSGVTQTPKHLITATGQRVTLRCSPRSGDLSVYWYQQSLDQGLQFLIQYYNGEERAKGNILERFSAQQFPDLHSELNLSSLELGDSALYFCASNRDANTEAFFGQGTRLTVV.

About this clonotype: Being one base from a much bigger clone, this may be a read error. The rearrangement uses TRBV7-2 and TRBJ2-5; 7 nucleotides match TRBD2. The J call is uncertain, as TRBJ2-7 better fits the DNA end. Germline CDR1 is SGHTA and CDR2 is FQGNSA. CDR3 size: 14 residues. The CDR3 region has the DNA TGTGCCAGCAGCACCCGGGAGGACTCCTACGAGCAGTACTTC. It codes for CASSTREDSYEQYF.

This clonotype was observed a few times. This chain connects TRBV24-1 to TRBJ2-3; TRBD1 matches at 7 bases. Germline loops: CDR1 KGHDR, CDR2 SFDVKD. The CDR3 is 14 residues long. V dropped 3 bases and J dropped 6; count of bases not matched to a gene: 5. CDR3 amino acids: CATSDPRQGDTQYF. The CDR3 bases are TGTGCCACCAGTGATCCCAGACAGGGCGATACGCAGTATTTT.